Listed below are T cell receptor beta chains from one sample, sequenced in a study of cytomegalovirus exposure and HLA in healthy donors. Sequenced by immunoSEQ multiplex PCR; TCRdb stores in-frame clones only, minus some. The sample contains some 150,000 clones, around 79% of which appear only once. The specimen was PBMCs. The receptor set was obtained from a man younger than 30 in good health and CMV-seronegative. CDR3s include the opening cysteine and the closing phenylalanine or tryptophan. Fields, in order: D gene, J gene, V gene, clone size, CDR3 protein, CDR3 DNA. D genes are given only for firm matches. Not all rows give a size; the values are once, few, many and, for expanded clones, a class.

d_gene: TRBD2; j_gene: TRBJ2-1; v_gene: TRBV7-6; abundance: .; CDR3aa: CASSSIAGRSYNEQFF; CDR3nt: TGTGCCAGCAGCTCTATAGCGGGGAGGTCCTACAATGAGCAGTTCTTC
d_gene: TRBD1; j_gene: TRBJ1-3; v_gene: TRBV6-6; abundance: .; CDR3aa: CASTDRGKAGNTIYF; CDR3nt: TGTGCCAGCACCGACAGGGGAAAGGCTGGAAACACCATATATTTT
d_gene: .; j_gene: TRBJ2-2; v_gene: TRBV5-1; abundance: .; CDR3aa: CASSLMGSGVGATGELFF; CDR3nt: TGCGCCAGCAGCTTGATGGGGTCGGGGGTCGGGGCCACCGGGGAGCTGTTTTTT
d_gene: .; j_gene: TRBJ2-1; v_gene: TRBV19; abundance: .; CDR3aa: CASSLLRFWKGGSYNEQFF; CDR3nt: TGTGCCAGTAGCCTTCTCAGGTTTTGGAAGGGAGGCTCCTACAATGAGCAGTTCTTC
d_gene: .; j_gene: TRBJ1-5; v_gene: TRBV7-2; abundance: few; CDR3aa: CASSLQGNGYSNQPQHF; CDR3nt: TGTGCCAGCAGCTTACAGGGGAATGGCTATAGCAATCAGCCCCAGCATTTT
d_gene: TRBD1; j_gene: TRBJ1-6; v_gene: TRBV27; abundance: .; CDR3aa: CASTDRDRGEYSPLHF; CDR3nt: TGTGCCAGCACCGATAGGGACAGGGGAGAGTATTCACCCCTCCACTTT
d_gene: TRBD2; j_gene: TRBJ2-1; v_gene: TRBV29-1; abundance: .; CDR3aa: CSVERRGSSYNEQFF; CDR3nt: TGCAGCGTTGAAAGGCGGGGGTCCTCCTACAATGAGCAGTTCTTC
d_gene: .; j_gene: TRBJ2-7; v_gene: TRBV7-9; abundance: .; CDR3aa: CASSPPGYSGPFYEQYF; CDR3nt: TGTGCCAGCAGCCCTCCTGGATATTCTGGGCCGTTCTACGAGCAGTACTTC
d_gene: .; j_gene: TRBJ1-1; v_gene: TRBV6-5; abundance: .; CDR3aa: CASTPAEGPEAFF; CDR3nt: TGTGCCAGCACCCCGGCGGAGGGGCCTGAAGCTTTCTTT
d_gene: .; j_gene: TRBJ2-2; v_gene: TRBV15; abundance: few; CDR3aa: CATSTPPGRGSGTGELFF; CDR3nt: TGTGCCACCAGCACACCCCCCGGCAGGGGAAGTGGGACCGGGGAGCTGTTTTTT
d_gene: .; j_gene: TRBJ1-4; v_gene: TRBV7-2; abundance: .; CDR3aa: CASSFSWERAHEKLFF; CDR3nt: TGTGCCAGCAGCTTTAGTTGGGAGAGGGCGCATGAAAAACTGTTTTTT
d_gene: TRBD2; j_gene: TRBJ2-1; v_gene: TRBV6-4; abundance: .; CDR3aa: CASSDSGGAHNEQFF; CDR3nt: TGTGCCAGCAGTGACAGCGGGGGGGCCCACAATGAGCAGTTCTTC
d_gene: TRBD1; j_gene: TRBJ2-4; v_gene: TRBV10-3; abundance: .; CDR3aa: CAISDVAGGTSAKNSQYF; CDR3nt: TGTGCCATCAGTGATGTGGCAGGGGGCACGTCAGCCAAAAACAGTCAGTACTTC
d_gene: TRBD2; j_gene: TRBJ2-1; v_gene: TRBV28; abundance: .; CDR3aa: CANGGAASNEQFF; CDR3nt: TGTGCCAACGGGGGGGCCGCTTCGAATGAGCAGTTCTTC
d_gene: TRBD1; j_gene: TRBJ2-4; v_gene: TRBV6-5; abundance: .; CDR3aa: CASSLNRGSRQNIQYF; CDR3nt: TGTGCCAGCAGTTTGAACAGGGGAAGTCGTCAAAACATTCAGTACTTC
d_gene: TRBD1; j_gene: TRBJ1-1; v_gene: TRBV25-1; abundance: .; CDR3aa: CASSVGQGMNTEAFF; CDR3nt: TGTGCCAGCAGTGTAGGACAGGGAATGAACACTGAAGCTTTCTTT
d_gene: TRBD1; j_gene: TRBJ2-5; v_gene: TRBV5-1; abundance: .; CDR3aa: CASSSGTGRLWETQYF; CDR3nt: TGCGCCAGCAGCTCCGGGACAGGGCGGTTATGGGAGACCCAGTACTTC
d_gene: .; j_gene: TRBJ2-1; v_gene: TRBV14; abundance: .; CDR3aa: CASSQGPEDEQFF; CDR3nt: TGTGCCAGCAGCCAAGGTCCGGAGGATGAGCAGTTCTTC
d_gene: TRBD1; j_gene: TRBJ1-1; v_gene: TRBV6-1; abundance: once; CDR3aa: CASSEVGTGYEAFF; CDR3nt: TGTGCCAGCAGTGAAGTAGGGACAGGGTATGAAGCTTTCTTT
d_gene: .; j_gene: TRBJ2-7; v_gene: TRBV4-1; abundance: .; CDR3aa: CASSQDRSPGGYTYEQYF; CDR3nt: TGCGCCAGCAGCCAAGATCGGTCTCCCGGGGGTTACACCTACGAGCAGTACTTC